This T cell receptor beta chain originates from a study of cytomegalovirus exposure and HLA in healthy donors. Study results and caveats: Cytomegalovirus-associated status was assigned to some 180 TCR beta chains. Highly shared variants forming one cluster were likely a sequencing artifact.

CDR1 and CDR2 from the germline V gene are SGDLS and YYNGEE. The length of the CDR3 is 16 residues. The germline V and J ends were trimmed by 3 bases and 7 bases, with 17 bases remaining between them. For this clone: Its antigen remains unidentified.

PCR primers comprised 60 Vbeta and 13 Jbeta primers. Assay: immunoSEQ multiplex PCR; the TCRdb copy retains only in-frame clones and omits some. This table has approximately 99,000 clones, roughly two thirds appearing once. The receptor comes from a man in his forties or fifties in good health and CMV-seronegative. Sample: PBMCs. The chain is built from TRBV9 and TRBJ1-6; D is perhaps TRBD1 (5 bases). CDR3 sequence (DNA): TGTGCCAGCAGCGCCTCACAGGCCCTGAGGAATTCACCCCTCCACTTT. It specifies CASSASQALRNSPLHF.